Listed here is a single T cell receptor (beta chain). The table lists this clonotype with many counts. Its recognized antigen is unknown. No quality values exist for individual bases; no much larger clone is one base distant. The entry originates in a study of T-cell reconstitution after alpha-beta-depleted transplantation in children (dated by TCRdb to about 2016). In terms of the full investigation: Using TCR repertoire profiling, the study followed T-cell immune reconstitution in a quantitative way in children after TCRalphabeta/CD19-depleted allogeneic hematopoietic cell transplantation.

From the germline V gene, CDR1 is SGHTA and CDR2 is FQGTGA. From the cysteine through the phenylalanine, the CDR3 covers 13 amino acids. Only the CDR3 part of the read is kept: 39 bases, read in frame from the first base. V is cut by 5 bases and J by 5 bases, and the space between the germline ends is 12 bases. Library method: PCR. The instrument was an Illumina HiSeq 2500. TCR libraries were prepared with molecular barcoding, using unique molecular identifiers to normalize TCRbeta repertoire quantification. The public reads were reanalyzed by TCRdb: fastp trimming at Q25, MiXCR alignment, in-frame beta chains only. Every distinct CDR3 protein forms one entry, paired with its most common genes and DNA. The sample table shows about 640,000 distinct CDR3 sequences, and over 15% are seen once. The leading ten clones occupy about 1.1% of the sample.

The source material was PBMCs from the stem cell graft donor, sampled from the stem cell graft. The receptor comes from a human donor who donated a stem cell graft to a child with acute myeloid leukemia. Recombination joined TRBV7-3 with TRBJ1-2, with the D gene too uncertain to name. The DNA is TGTGCCAGCAGCCCAGAGCTGGGATATGGCTACACCTTC. It specifies CASSPELGYGYTF.